The source of this T cell receptor (beta chain) is a study of blood T cell repertoires in COVID-19. V shed 5 bases and J 9 bases; nucleotides not matched to a gene: 15. This CDR3 has 17 residues. CDR1 and CDR2 (germline): MNHEY, SMNVEV (reference sequence). Clones were sequenced by immunoSEQ multiplex PCR, and TCRdb holds only the in-frame ones, with some missing. The table shows about 69,000 clones, with around 89% occurring only once. Sequenced input: peripheral blood. The TCR was taken from a man between 45 and 60 years old with acute or convalescent COVID-19. The V call is TRBV27, the J call TRBJ2-1; 11 nucleotides agree with TRBD2. In DNA form, the CDR3 reads TGTGCCAGCAGTCCCCGGGGTAGCGGGAGGGCCTTGAGTGAGCAGTTCTTC. Translation gives CASSPRGSGRALSEQFF.